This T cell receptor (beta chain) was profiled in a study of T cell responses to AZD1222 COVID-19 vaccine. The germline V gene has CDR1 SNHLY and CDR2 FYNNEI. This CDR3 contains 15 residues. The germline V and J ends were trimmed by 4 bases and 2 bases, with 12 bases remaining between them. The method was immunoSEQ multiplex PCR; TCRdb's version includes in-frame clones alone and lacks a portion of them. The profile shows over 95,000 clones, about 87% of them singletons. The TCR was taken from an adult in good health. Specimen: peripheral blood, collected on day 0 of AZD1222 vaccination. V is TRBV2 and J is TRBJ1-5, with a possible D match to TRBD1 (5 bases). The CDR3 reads CASSGGDWGNQPQHF. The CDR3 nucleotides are TGTGCCAGCAGTGGAGGGGACTGGGGCAATCAGCCCCAGCATTTT.